The clone carrying this TCR beta chain occurred a few times. The data stem from a study of blood T cell repertoires in COVID-19. Study-wide context: T cells, B-cell-depleted T cells, or PBMCs supplied cDNA or gDNA.

Germline-derived CDR1 and CDR2 are MNHEY and SMNVEV (reference sequence). The CDR3 runs 14 residues. V was clipped by 4 bases and J by 4 bases; unmatched bases: 6. In terms of age and location, participants ranged from roughly 18 to 95 years and lived in 24 US areas. Before being deemed recovered, Cohort 3 donors had two negative PCRs, clearance, or symptom resolution. Data came from immunoSEQ multiplex PCR; TCRdb stores just in-frame clones and leaves some out. The data hold about 370,000 clones, with 75% to 90% observed a single time. This clonotype was obtained from a man in his late teens or twenties who had recovered from COVID-19. The chain joins TRBV27 to TRBJ1-1; TRBD1 matches 7 bases. The sample consisted of PBMCs or T cells enriched from blood (not recorded which). The CDR3 loop is CASSSGGVGTEAFF. The CDR3 DNA reads as TGTGCCAGCAGTTCAGGGGGAGTGGGCACTGAAGCTTTCTTT.